This TCR beta chain was sequenced during a study of blood T cell repertoires in COVID-19. Study information: T cells, B-cell-depleted T cells, or PBMCs provided the cDNA or gDNA that served as material.

The CDR3 covers 14 residues. Per germline, CDR1 SGHNT and CDR2 YENEEA. V dropped 6 bases and J dropped 5; count of bases not matched to a gene: 3. As processed by the authors: Using reference gene primer amplification, nucleated cell counts were estimated. Clones were read by immunoSEQ multiplex PCR, and TCRdb kept only the in-frame ones, dropping some. Clone size and V and J calls were adopted from that table, with D and trimming inferred from the DNA. The sample consists of under 300,000 clones, about four fifths of them appearing once. Enrolment of Seattle patients took place during active infection, and they were followed longitudinally.

The chain couples TRBV11-3 to TRBJ2-1; 11 bases align to TRBD2. This clonotype originated in a human donor with COVID-19, enrolled during active disease. The donor label of this sample is uncertain. Material: peripheral blood. The CDR3 DNA reads as TGTGCCAGCAGTAGCGGGAGGGCGGACAATGAGCAGTTCTTC. Protein sequence: CASSSGRADNEQFF.